The 6 T cell receptor beta chains listed next were all sequenced from one sample in a study of shared clonotypes between healthy human individuals. The assay was immunoSEQ multiplex PCR, and TCRdb's table has in-frame clones only and misses some. The profile covers around 2.1 million clones, with about 92% appearing a single time and over 1.5% taken by the ten largest. In the naive CD8 group, cells lacked CD45RO and were positively selected for CCR7, so terminally differentiated effector memory CD45RA+ cells were left out. Material: naive CD8+ T cells from PBMCs. These receptors were obtained from a man between 18 and 29 years old in good health. Some clones in this sample may be carry-over from other donors' samples.

This clone occurred once. In DNA form, the CDR3 reads TGTGCCAGCAGCAAATATGGAACAGGGTCTAGCAATCAGCCCCAGCATTTT. This gives the protein CASSKYGTGSSNQPQHF. This chain joins TRBV21-1 and TRBJ1-5; the DNA was not compared with TRBD1, the D call given in the table. TRBV21-1 constitutes a pseudogene. The CDR3 is made up of 17 amino acids.

Comment on this clone: Other DNA sequences within the sample encode an identical CDR3. The chain couples TRBV29-1 to TRBJ1-1; no clear D. Germline lookup yields CDR1 SQVTM and CDR2 ANQGSEA. This CDR3 region has 11 residues. V was shortened by 7 bases and J by 1 base, with 7 bases between the two germline ends. Here the CDR3 reads CSATENTEAFF. The CDR3 bases are TGCAGCGCAACAGAGAACACTGAAGCTTTCTTT.

The CDR3 nucleotides are TGTGCCAGCAGCCCCCCGGCGGGAAGCTCCTACAATGAGCAGTTCTTC. Translation gives CASSPPAGSSYNEQFF. The chain couples TRBV7-8 to TRBJ2-1, with D tentatively TRBD2 (6 bases). This CDR3 region has 16 residues. Germline values: CDR1 SGHVS, CDR2 FQNEAQ. V shed 5 bases and J shed 0 bases, with 14 bases lying between them.

V is TRBV5-1 and J is TRBJ2-2, with unresolved D. Trimming stripped 5 bases from V and 0 bases from J, with 8 bases between. Looked up from germline, CDR1 is SGHRS and CDR2 is YFSETQ. CDR3 size: 14 residues. Here the CDR3 reads CASRLLANTGELFF. The CDR3 nucleotides read TGCGCCAGCAGGCTCTTAGCGAACACCGGGGAGCTGTTTTTT.

J is TRBJ2-1 and V is TRBV7-8; no reliable D call. Trimming cost V 1 base and J 10 bases, with 14 bases left between them. The CDR3 runs to 14 residues. Germline CDR1 is SGHVS and CDR2 is FQNEAQ. The CDR3 region is CASSLGPPQGEQFF. As DNA, the CDR3 is TGTGCCAGCAGCTTAGGGCCCCCACAAGGGGAGCAGTTCTTC.

A single count supports this clone. This chain uses TRBV7-9 with TRBJ1-5; D unresolved. The CDR3 covers 13 residues. The V and J ends lost 1 base and 4 bases respectively, with 5 bases between them. CDR1 and CDR2 from the germline V gene are SEHNR and FQNEAQ (reference sequence). This CDR3 reads CASSLDLNQPQHF. The CDR3, as DNA: TGTGCCAGCAGCTTAGATTTGAATCAGCCCCAGCATTTT.